The T cell receptor (beta chain) described here comes from a study of blood T cell repertoires in COVID-19. Turning to the study itself: PBMCs, B-cell-depleted T cells, or T cells were the source of the cDNA or gDNA that made up the material.

The authors' processing: Nucleated cell counts were estimated from reference gene primer amplification. Produced via immunoSEQ multiplex PCR; TCRdb's table is partial and in-frame only. V, J and clone size were drawn from that table, and D and trimming were deduced from the DNA. The data show 170,000 or so clones, 80% seen once. The ends were cut back, 5 bases at V and 3 bases at J, with 9 bases in the middle. CDR3 length: 13 amino acids. Looked up from germline, CDR1 is WNHNN and CDR2 is SYGVQD (reference sequence). This clonotype was obtained from a man between 65 and 85 years old with active or convalescent COVID-19. The chain combines TRBV10-1 with TRBJ2-3; no reliable D call. Sequenced sample: peripheral blood. The CDR3 region is CASSSTWTDTQYF. For the CDR3, the DNA is TGCGCCAGCAGTTCCACATGGACAGATACGCAGTATTTT.